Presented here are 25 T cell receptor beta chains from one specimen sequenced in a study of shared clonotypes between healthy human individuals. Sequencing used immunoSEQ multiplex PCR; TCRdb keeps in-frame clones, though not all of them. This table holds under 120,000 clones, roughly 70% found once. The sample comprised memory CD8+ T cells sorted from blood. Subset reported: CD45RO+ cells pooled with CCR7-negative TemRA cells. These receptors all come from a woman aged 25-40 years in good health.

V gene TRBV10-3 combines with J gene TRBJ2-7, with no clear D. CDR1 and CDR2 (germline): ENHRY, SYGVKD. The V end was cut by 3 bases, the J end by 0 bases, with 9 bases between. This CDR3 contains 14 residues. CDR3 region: CAISDSRFSYEQYF. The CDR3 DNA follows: TGTGCCATCAGTGATTCGCGGTTCTCCTACGAGCAGTACTTC.

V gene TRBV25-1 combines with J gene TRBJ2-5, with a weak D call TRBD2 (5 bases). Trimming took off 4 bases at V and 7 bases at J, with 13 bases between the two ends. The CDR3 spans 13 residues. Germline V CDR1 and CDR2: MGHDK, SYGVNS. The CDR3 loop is CASSVQEGVTQYF. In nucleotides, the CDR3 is TGTGCCAGCAGTGTCCAAGAGGGAGTGACCCAGTACTTC.

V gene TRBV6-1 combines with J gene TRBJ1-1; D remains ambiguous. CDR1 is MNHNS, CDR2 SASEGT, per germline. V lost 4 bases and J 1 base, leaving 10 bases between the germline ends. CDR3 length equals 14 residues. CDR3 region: CASSVSHENTEAFF. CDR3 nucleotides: TGTGCCAGCAGTGTTTCCCATGAGAACACTGAAGCTTTCTTT.

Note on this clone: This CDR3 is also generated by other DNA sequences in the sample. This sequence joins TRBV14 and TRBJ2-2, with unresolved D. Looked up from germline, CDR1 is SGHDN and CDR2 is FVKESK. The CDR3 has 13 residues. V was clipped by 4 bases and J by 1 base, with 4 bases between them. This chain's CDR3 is CASSLLNTGELFF. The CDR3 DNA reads TGTGCCAGCAGCCTCCTGAACACCGGGGAGCTGTTTTTT.

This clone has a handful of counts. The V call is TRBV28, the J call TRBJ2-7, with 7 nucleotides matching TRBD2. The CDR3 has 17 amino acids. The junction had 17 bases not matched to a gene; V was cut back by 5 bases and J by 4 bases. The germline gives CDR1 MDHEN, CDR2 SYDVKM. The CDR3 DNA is TGTGCCAGCAGTCCCTCCCCTCCTAGCGGACTGATATACGAGCAGTACTTC. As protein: CASSPSPPSGLIYEQYF.

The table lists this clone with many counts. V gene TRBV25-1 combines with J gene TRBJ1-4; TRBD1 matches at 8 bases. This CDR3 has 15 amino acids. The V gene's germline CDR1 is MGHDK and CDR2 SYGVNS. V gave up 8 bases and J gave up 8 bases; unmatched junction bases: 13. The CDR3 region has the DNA TGTGCCAGCGCCGGGACAGGAGTTGTAGGAGAAAAACTGTTTTTT. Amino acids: CASAGTGVVGEKLFF.

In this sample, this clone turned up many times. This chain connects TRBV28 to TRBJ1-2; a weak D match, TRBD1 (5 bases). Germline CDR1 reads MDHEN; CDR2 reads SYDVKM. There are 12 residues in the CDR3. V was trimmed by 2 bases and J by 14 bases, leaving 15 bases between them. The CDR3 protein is CASSLSQAGKTF. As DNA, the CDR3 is TGTGCCAGCAGTTTAAGCCAGGCAGGGAAGACCTTC.

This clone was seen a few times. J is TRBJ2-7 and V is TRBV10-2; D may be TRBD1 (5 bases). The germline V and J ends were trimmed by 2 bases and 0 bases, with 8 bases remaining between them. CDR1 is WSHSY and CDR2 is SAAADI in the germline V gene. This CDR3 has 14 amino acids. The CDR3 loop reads CASSEKGISYEQYF. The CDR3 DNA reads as TGCGCCAGCAGTGAGAAGGGGATCTCCTACGAGCAGTACTTC.

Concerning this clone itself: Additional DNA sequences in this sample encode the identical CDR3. This chain's CDR3 is CASRRDPYEQYF. The CDR3 DNA is TGTGCCAGCAGGCGGGACCCCTACGAGCAGTACTTC. The chain recombines TRBV6-5 with TRBJ2-7, with D tentatively TRBD2 (6 bases). V lost 6 bases to trimming and J lost 2 bases, with 8 bases between them. Germline V gives CDR1 MNHEY, CDR2 SVGAGI. This CDR3 has 12 residues.

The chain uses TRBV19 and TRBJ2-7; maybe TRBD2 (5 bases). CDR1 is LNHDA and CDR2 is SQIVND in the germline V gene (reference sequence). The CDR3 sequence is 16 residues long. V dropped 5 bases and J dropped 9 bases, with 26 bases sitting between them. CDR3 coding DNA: TGTGCCAGTAGTCCGGGGATTTGGGATCCTGCTTGGGGGCAGTACTTC. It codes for CASSPGIWDPAWGQYF.

Here the CDR3 reads CASSSQTSGRASPHNEQFF. CDR3 nucleotide sequence: TGTGCCAGCAGCTCCCAGACTAGCGGGAGGGCCTCCCCTCACAATGAGCAGTTCTTC. V is TRBV5-4 and J is TRBJ2-1; 14 nucleotides agree with TRBD2. The CDR3 sequence is 19 residues long. The germline V gene has CDR1 SGHNT and CDR2 YYREEE (reference sequence). V shed 3 bases, J shed 5 bases, and the junction held 13 bases outside the gene matches.

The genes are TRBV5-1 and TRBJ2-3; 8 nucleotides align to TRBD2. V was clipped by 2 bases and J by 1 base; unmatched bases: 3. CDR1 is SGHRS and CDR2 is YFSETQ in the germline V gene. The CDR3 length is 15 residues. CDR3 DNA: TGCGCCAGCAGCTTTATACTAGCGGGCACAGATACGCAGTATTTT. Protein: CASSFILAGTDTQYF.

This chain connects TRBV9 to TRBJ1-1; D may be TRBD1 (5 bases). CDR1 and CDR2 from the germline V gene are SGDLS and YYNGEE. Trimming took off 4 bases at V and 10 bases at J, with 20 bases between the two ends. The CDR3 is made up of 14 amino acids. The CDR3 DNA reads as TGTGCCAGCAGCCCACGACCCCCGGGGGTCGGAGCTTTCTTT. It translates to CASSPRPPGVGAFF.

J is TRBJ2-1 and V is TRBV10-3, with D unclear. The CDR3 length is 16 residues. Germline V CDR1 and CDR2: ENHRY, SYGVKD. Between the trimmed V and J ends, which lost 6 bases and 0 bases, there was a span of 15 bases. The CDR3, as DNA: TGTGCCATCAGGGGCGGCGGAAGGAGCTCCTACAATGAGCAGTTCTTC. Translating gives CAIRGGGRSSYNEQFF.

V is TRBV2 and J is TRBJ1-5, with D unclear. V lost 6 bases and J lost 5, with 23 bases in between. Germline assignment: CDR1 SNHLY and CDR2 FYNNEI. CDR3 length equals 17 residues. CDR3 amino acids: CASSPSPPRGHHQPQHF. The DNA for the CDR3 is TGTGCCAGCAGCCCCAGCCCTCCCCGGGGTCACCATCAGCCCCAGCATTTT.

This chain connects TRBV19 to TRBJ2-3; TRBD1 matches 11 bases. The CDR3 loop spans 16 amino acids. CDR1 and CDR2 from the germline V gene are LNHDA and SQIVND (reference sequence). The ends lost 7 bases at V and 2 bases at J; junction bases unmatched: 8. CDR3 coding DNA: TGTGCCAGTATGGCGGGGACAGGGGGACTCACAGATACGCAGTATTTT. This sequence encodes CASMAGTGGLTDTQYF.

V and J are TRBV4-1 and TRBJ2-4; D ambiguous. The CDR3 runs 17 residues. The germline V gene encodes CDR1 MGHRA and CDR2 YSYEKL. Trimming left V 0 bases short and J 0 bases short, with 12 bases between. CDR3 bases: TGCGCCAGCAGCCAAGATGGATTTAGAACAGCCAAAAACATTCAGTACTTC. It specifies CASSQDGFRTAKNIQYF.

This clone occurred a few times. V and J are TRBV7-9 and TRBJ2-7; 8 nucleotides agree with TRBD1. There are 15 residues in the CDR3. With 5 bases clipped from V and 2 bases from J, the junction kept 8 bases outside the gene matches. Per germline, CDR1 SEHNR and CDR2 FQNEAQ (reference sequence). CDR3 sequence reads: CASSPGQVGAYEQYF. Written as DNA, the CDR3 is TGTGCCAGCAGCCCGGGACAGGTGGGGGCCTACGAGCAGTACTTC.

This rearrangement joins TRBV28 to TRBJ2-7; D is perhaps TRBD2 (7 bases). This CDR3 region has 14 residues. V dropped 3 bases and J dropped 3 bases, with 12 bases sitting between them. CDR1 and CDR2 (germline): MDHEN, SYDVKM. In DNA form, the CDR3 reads TGTGCCAGCAGTTTGCGGGGGCCCAGCTACGAGCAGTACTTC. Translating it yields CASSLRGPSYEQYF.

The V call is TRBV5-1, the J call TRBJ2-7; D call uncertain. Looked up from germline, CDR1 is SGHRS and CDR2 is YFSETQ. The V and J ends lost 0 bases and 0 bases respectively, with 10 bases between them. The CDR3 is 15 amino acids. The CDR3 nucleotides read TGCGCCAGCAGCTTGGGTAGCCTCCCCTCCTACGAGCAGTACTTC. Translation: CASSLGSLPSYEQYF. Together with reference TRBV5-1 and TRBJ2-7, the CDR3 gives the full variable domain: KAGVTQTPRYLIKTRGQQVTLSCSPISGHRSVSWYQQTPGQGLQFLFEYFSETQRNKGNFPGRFSGRQFSNSRSEMNVSTLELGDSALYLCASSLGSLPSYEQYFGPGTRLTVT.

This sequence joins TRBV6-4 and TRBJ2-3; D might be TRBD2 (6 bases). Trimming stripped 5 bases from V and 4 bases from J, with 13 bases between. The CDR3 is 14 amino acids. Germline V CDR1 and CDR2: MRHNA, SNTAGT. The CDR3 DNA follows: TGTGCCAGCAGTCAACTAGCCGGTGCAGATACGCAGTATTTT. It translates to CASSQLAGADTQYF.

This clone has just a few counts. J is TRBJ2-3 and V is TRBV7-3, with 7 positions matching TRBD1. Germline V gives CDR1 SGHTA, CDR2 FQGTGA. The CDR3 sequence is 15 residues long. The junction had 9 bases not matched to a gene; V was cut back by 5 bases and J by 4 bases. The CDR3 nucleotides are TGTGCCAGCAGCCCACAGCGACAGGGTTCAGATACGCAGTATTTT. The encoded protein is CASSPQRQGSDTQYF.

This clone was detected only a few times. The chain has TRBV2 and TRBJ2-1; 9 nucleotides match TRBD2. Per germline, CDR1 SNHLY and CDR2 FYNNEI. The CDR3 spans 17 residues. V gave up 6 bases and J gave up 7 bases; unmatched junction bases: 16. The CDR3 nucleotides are TGTGCCAGCAGCCTGGAACTAGCGGGCCGAAAAGGGAATGAGCAGTTCTTC. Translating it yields CASSLELAGRKGNEQFF.

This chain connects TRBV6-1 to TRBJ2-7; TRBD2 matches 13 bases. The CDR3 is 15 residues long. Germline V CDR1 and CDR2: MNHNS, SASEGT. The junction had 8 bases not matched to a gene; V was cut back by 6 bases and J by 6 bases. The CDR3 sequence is CASRRTSGSVLEQYF. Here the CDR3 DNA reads TGTGCCAGCAGGAGGACTAGCGGGAGTGTCCTCGAGCAGTACTTC.

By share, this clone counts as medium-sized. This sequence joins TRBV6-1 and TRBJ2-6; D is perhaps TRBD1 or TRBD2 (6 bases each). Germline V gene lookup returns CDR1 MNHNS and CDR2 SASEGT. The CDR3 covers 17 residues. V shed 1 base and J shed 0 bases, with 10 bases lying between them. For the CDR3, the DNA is TGTGCCAGCAGTGAAGTCGGGGGCGGCTCTGGGGCCAACGTCCTGACTTTC. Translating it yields CASSEVGGGSGANVLTF.